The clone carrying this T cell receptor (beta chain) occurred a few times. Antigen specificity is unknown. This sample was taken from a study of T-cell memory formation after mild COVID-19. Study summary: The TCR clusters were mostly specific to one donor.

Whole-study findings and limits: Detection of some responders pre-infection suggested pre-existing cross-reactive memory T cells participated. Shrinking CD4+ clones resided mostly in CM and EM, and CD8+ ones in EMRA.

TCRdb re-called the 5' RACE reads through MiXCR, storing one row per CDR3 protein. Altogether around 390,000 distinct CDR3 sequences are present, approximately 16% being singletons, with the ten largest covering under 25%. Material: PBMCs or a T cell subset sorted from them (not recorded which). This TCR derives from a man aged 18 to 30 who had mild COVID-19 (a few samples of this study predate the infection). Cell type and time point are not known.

In DNA, the CDR3 is TGTGCCAGCAGTAAGGCACACGGTCAGCCCCAGCATTTT. It encodes CASSKAHGQPQHF. This chain uses TRBV12-3 or TRBV12-4 with TRBJ1-5, with D uncertain. Between the trimmed V and J ends, which lost 5 bases and 6 bases, there was a span of 11 bases. This CDR3 has 13 amino acids.